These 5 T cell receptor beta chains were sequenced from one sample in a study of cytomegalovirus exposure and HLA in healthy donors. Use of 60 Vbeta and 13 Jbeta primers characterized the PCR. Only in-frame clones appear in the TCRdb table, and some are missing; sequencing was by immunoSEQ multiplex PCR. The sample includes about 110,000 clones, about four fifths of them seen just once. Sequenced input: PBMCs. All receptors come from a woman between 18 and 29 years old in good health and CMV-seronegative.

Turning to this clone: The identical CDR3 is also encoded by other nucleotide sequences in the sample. DNA of the CDR3: TGTGCCAGCAGCTCTACAGGGGGCGGCAATCAGCCCCAGCATTTT. Amino acid sequence: CASSSTGGGNQPQHF. The J gene is TRBJ1-5, the V gene TRBV11-2; TRBD1 matches 9 bases. Trimming cost V 4 bases and J 2 bases; bases outside gene matches: 3. Germline CDR1 SGHAT, CDR2 FQNNGV. The CDR3 is made up of 15 amino acids.

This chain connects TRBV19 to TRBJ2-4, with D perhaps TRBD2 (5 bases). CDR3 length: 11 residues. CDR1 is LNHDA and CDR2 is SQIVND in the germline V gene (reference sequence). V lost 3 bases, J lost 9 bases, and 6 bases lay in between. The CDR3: CASSIGSIQYF. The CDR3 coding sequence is TGTGCCAGTAGTATTGGGAGCATTCAGTACTTC.

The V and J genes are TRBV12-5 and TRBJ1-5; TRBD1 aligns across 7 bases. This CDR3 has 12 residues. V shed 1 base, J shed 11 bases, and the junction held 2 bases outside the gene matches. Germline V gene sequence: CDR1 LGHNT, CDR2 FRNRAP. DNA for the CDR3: TGTGCTAGTGGTTTGGAGACAGGGTCCCAGCATTTT. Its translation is CASGLETGSQHF. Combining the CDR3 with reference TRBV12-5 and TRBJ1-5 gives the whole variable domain DARVTQTPRHKVTEMGQEVTMRCQPILGHNTVFWYRQTMMQGLELLAYFRNRAPLDDSGMPKDRFSAEMPDATLATLKIQPSEPRDSAVYFCASGLETGSQHFGDGTRLSIL.

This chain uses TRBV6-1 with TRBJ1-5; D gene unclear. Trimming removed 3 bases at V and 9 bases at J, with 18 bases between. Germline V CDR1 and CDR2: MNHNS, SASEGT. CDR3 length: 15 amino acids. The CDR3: CASSDRKTAQGPQHF. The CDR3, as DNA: TGTGCCAGCAGTGATAGGAAGACTGCCCAAGGGCCCCAGCATTTT.

For the CDR3, the DNA is TGCGCCAGCAGCTTATCTCTGGGGGGGACGAATGAGCAGTTCTTC. The encoded protein is CASSLSLGGTNEQFF. V gene TRBV5-1 combines with J gene TRBJ2-1; 7 bases are a match to TRBD2. The J segment lost 7 bases and the V segment lost 2 bases, leaving 9 bases of the junction unmatched. In germline, CDR1 is SGHRS, CDR2 YFSETQ. This CDR3 contains 15 residues.